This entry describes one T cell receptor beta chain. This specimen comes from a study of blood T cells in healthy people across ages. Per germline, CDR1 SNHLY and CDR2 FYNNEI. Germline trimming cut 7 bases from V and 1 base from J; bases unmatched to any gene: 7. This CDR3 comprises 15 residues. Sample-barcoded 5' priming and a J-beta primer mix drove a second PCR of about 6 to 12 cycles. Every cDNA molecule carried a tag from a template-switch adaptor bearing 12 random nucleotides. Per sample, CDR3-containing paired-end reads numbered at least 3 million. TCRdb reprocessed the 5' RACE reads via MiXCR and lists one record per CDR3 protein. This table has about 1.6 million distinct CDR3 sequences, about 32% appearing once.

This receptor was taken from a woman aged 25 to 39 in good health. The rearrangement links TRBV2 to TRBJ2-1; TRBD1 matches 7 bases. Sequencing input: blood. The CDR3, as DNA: TGTGCCAGCACCCCAGGGGGTGAGTCCTACAATGAGCAGTTCTTC. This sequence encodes CASTPGGESYNEQFF.